The rows below give T cell receptor beta chains drawn from one sample of a study of healthy donors' naive CD4 and CD8 T cells. TCRdb re-analysed the reads in MiXCR, keeping a single row per CDR3 protein. Of approximately 200,000 distinct CDR3 sequences listed, around 70% are singletons. The sequencing sample was made of naive CD4+ and CD8+ T cells sorted from blood, pooled from several donors. These receptors originate from a pool of human donors in good health; the sample pools cells from several healthy donors. CDR3s include the opening cysteine and the closing phenylalanine or tryptophan. The D gene is left open where the match is weak. The listing skips clone size in some rows; elsewhere it reads once, few, many or a size class.

>NA|TRBJ2-1|TRBV24-1|NA
CATSATGGRYEQFF
TGTGCCACCAGTGCGACGGGGGGCCGCTATGAGCAGTTCTTC
>NA|TRBJ1-5|TRBV27|TRBD1
CASRGTGTQPQHF
TGTGCCAGCAGGGGGACAGGGACCCAGCCCCAGCATTTT
>few|TRBJ1-2|TRBV19|NA
CATTSAGAGAYGYTF
TGTGCCACAACCTCTGCGGGGGCGGGGGCCTATGGCTACACCTTC
>once|TRBJ2-7|TRBV18|NA
CASSPPGQRDPYEQYF
TGTGCCAGCTCACCACCGGGTCAGCGTGACCCCTACGAGCAGTACTTC
>NA|TRBJ2-7|TRBV27|NA
CASSFSGQGHEQYF
TGTGCCAGCAGCTTCTCCGGGCAGGGTCACGAGCAGTACTTC
>NA|TRBJ1-1|TRBV5-6|NA
CAPVWAQGNTEAFF
TGTGCCCCCGTGTGGGCTCAGGGGAACACTGAAGCTTTCTTT
>NA|TRBJ2-7|TRBV29-1|NA
CSARTVRGQYF
TGCAGCGCCCGGACAGTTCGTGGGCAGTACTTC
>NA|TRBJ1-2|TRBV6-1|NA
CASSPGSSSYGYTF
TGTGCCAGCAGCCCCGGGTCTTCCTCCTATGGCTACACCTTC
>NA|TRBJ2-1|TRBV24-1|NA
CATSDPYLGNEQFF
TGTGCCACCAGTGATCCCTACCTTGGGAATGAGCAGTTCTTC
>once|TRBJ2-7|TRBV12-3/TRBV12-4|TRBD2
CASTPSAGGPGEQYF
TGTGCCAGCACCCCGTCAGCGGGAGGACCGGGGGAGCAGTACTTC
>NA|TRBJ2-1|TRBV5-1|NA
CASRYSSPYNEQFF
TGCGCCAGCAGGTACAGCAGCCCCTACAATGAGCAGTTCTTC
>NA|TRBJ2-7|TRBV27|TRBD1
CASSSRQGPSYEQYF
TGTGCCAGCAGTTCACGACAGGGACCCTCCTACGAGCAGTACTTC
>NA|TRBJ1-5|TRBV19|NA
CASSRDRDQPQHF
TGTGCCAGTAGTAGGGACCGAGATCAGCCCCAGCATTTT
>once|TRBJ2-1|TRBV6-4|NA
CASSDSFRERHNEQFF
TGTGCCAGCAGTGACTCTTTCCGGGAGCGGCACAATGAGCAGTTCTTC
>NA|TRBJ1-4|TRBV5-1|NA
CASSFGIKAATNEKLFF
TGCGCCAGCAGCTTCGGGATTAAGGCTGCAACTAATGAAAAACTGTTTTTT
>once|TRBJ2-1|TRBV18|NA
CASSPLPKTSSYNEQFF
TGTGCCAGCTCACCCCTCCCCAAGACGAGCTCCTACAATGAGCAGTTCTTC
>NA|TRBJ1-2|TRBV6-6|NA
CASSPPGWGGYTF
TGTGCCAGCAGTCCCCCAGGGTGGGGTGGCTACACCTTC
>NA|TRBJ1-2|TRBV19|NA
CASSMWGNRDGYTF
TGTGCCAGTAGTATGTGGGGGAACAGGGACGGCTACACCTTC
>NA|TRBJ2-5|TRBV6-5|TRBD1
CASSDDREKYQETQYF
TGTGCCAGCAGTGACGACAGGGAAAAGTACCAAGAGACCCAGTACTTC
>NA|TRBJ2-7|TRBV27|TRBD1
CASSLNTGGSSEQYF
TGTGCCAGCAGTTTAAATACAGGGGGTTCTTCCGAGCAGTACTTC
>few|TRBJ1-2|TRBV5-1|NA
CASSLAVGNYGYTF
TGCGCCAGCAGCTTGGCCGTCGGGAACTATGGCTACACCTTC
>NA|TRBJ2-1|TRBV27|TRBD2
CASSPSGGLVGEQFF
TGTGCCAGCAGTCCCTCCGGTGGACTAGTCGGTGAGCAGTTCTTC
>NA|TRBJ2-5|TRBV6-5|TRBD1
CASRRQGETQYF
TGTGCCAGCAGAAGACAGGGGGAGACCCAGTACTTC
>NA|TRBJ2-1|TRBV11-2|NA
CASRRGHNEQFF
TGTGCCAGCAGACGGGGGCACAATGAGCAGTTCTTC
>NA|TRBJ1-1|TRBV29-1|TRBD1
CGVLQGAPEAFF
TGCGGGGTTCTACAGGGGGCCCCTGAAGCTTTCTTT
>NA|TRBJ2-1|TRBV27|TRBD1
CASSPGTAYYNEQFF
TGTGCCAGCAGTCCAGGGACAGCATACTACAATGAGCAGTTCTTC
>NA|TRBJ2-3|TRBV29-1|TRBD1
CSQQGRGGLTDTQYF
TGCAGCCAACAGGGGCGAGGGGGTTTGACAGATACGCAGTATTTT
>NA|TRBJ1-2|TRBV29-1|NA
CSDYRAQGYTF
TGCAGCGATTATCGGGCGCAGGGCTACACCTTC
>NA|TRBJ2-3|TRBV7-9|NA
CASSPRTGGTDTQYF
TGTGCCAGCAGCCCAAGGACCGGTGGCACAGATACGCAGTATTTT
>NA|TRBJ1-2|TRBV10-2|NA
CASSPVGYGYTF
TGCGCCAGCAGCCCCGTGGGCTATGGCTACACCTTC
>once|TRBJ2-5|TRBV29-1|TRBD2
CSVEDGLAGVFIKTQYF
TGCAGCGTTGAAGATGGCCTAGCGGGAGTTTTTATTAAGACCCAGTACTTC
>NA|TRBJ1-2|TRBV5-4|NA
CASSTRDGRTYGYTF
TGTGCCAGCAGCACAAGGGACGGACGGACCTATGGCTACACCTTC
>NA|TRBJ2-6|TRBV19|NA
CASSIVIPGPGSGANVLTF
TGTGCCAGTAGTATAGTTATTCCGGGCCCTGGGTCTGGGGCCAACGTCCTGACTTTC
>NA|TRBJ2-1|TRBV29-1|NA
CSVEEQGTLNEQFF
TGCAGCGTTGAAGAGCAGGGTACCCTCAATGAGCAGTTCTTC
>NA|TRBJ1-2|TRBV27|TRBD1
CASSFSGQGGWDYGYTF
TGTGCCAGCAGTTTTTCCGGACAGGGAGGTTGGGACTATGGCTACACCTTC
>once|TRBJ2-1|TRBV11-2|NA
CASSSTGQWTRVVDEQFF
TGTGCCAGCAGCTCGACCGGACAGTGGACGCGGGTTGTCGATGAGCAGTTCTTC
>NA|TRBJ1-1|TRBV5-4|NA
CASSSAQVNTEAFF
TGTGCCAGCAGCTCGGCCCAGGTAAACACTGAAGCTTTCTTT
>NA|TRBJ2-3|TRBV5-1|NA
CATFNRKEGTDTQYF
TGTGCCACCTTTAATCGGAAGGAGGGCACAGATACGCAGTATTTT
>NA|TRBJ2-1|TRBV18|TRBD2
CASSPGLAGEQFF
TGTGCCAGCTCACCAGGACTAGCGGGAGAGCAGTTCTTC
>NA|TRBJ1-5|TRBV28|NA
CASSLEENQPQHF
TGTGCCAGCAGTTTAGAGGAGAATCAGCCCCAGCATTTT
>NA|TRBJ2-1|TRBV24-1|TRBD1
CATSDFRQGPEQFF
TGTGCCACCAGTGATTTCCGACAGGGCCCTGAGCAGTTCTTC
>NA|TRBJ1-5|TRBV7-8|NA
CASSRRQIPSNQPQHF
TGTGCCAGCAGCCGACGACAGATCCCTAGCAATCAGCCCCAGCATTTT
>few|TRBJ2-3|TRBV29-1|NA
CSVGAREADTQYF
TGCAGCGTTGGGGCCAGGGAGGCAGATACGCAGTATTTT
>NA|TRBJ1-5|TRBV19|NA
CASHEPPGQPQHF
TGTGCCAGTCACGAGCCTCCGGGTCAGCCCCAGCATTTT
>NA|TRBJ1-6|TRBV27|TRBD1
CASSFRDREPLHF
TGTGCCAGCAGCTTCCGGGACAGGGAACCCCTCCACTTT
>NA|TRBJ1-2|TRBV7-9|NA
CASSLATGVYGYTF
TGTGCCAGCAGCTTAGCGACGGGAGTCTATGGCTACACCTTC
>few|TRBJ2-7|TRBV6-1|NA
CASRRTSYEQYF
TGTGCCAGCAGAAGGACGAGCTACGAGCAGTACTTC
>once|TRBJ1-5|TRBV6-2/TRBV6-3|NA
CASSYPRGGNLGNQPQHF
TGTGCCAGCAGTTATCCGAGGGGAGGGAATCTGGGCAATCAGCCCCAGCATTTT
>few|TRBJ1-1|TRBV12-3/TRBV12-4|NA
CASRPDGALGTEAFF
TGTGCCAGCAGGCCCGACGGGGCGCTGGGCACTGAAGCTTTCTTT
>NA|TRBJ2-1|TRBV6-5|NA
CASSYSEGTAYNEQFF
TGTGCCAGCAGTTACTCTGAGGGGACGGCGTACAATGAGCAGTTCTTC
>few|TRBJ2-7|TRBV29-1|NA
CSVEGPGSSYEQYF
TGCAGCGTTGAAGGTCCCGGCAGCTCATACGAGCAGTACTTC
>NA|TRBJ1-1|TRBV29-1|NA
CSVGQGTAFF
TGCAGCGTTGGGCAGGGGACGGCTTTCTTT